The T cell receptor (beta chain) under discussion was sequenced for a study of siplizumab effects on memory and regulatory T cells. Findings and caveats of the study: In siplizumab cultures, the suppressive function of proliferating Tregs remained unconfirmed. A major contribution to the alloresponse seemed to be made by naive T cells, which seemed more diverse than memory cells. An assignable phenotype, naive or memory, was missing from roughly 83-96% of proliferating CD4+ or CD8+ clones.

Sequencing was performed with immunoSEQ multiplex PCR; in TCRdb, only in-frame clones are kept and a portion is missing. The table shows over 100,000 clones, with just over 90% occurring only once. A note on this clone: The antigen remains unidentified. The same CDR3 can be traced to other DNA sequences in this sample.

Between the trimmed V and J ends, which lost 4 bases and 0 bases, there was a span of 5 bases. This CDR3 comprises 12 residues. CDR1 is SGHRS and CDR2 is YFSETQ in the germline V gene. Material: Tregs sorted from blood. The receptor's source is a human donor in good health. This sequence joins TRBV5-1 and TRBJ2-7; D remains unclear. CDR3 nucleotide sequence: TGCGCCAGCAGCCTGAGCTCCTACGAGCAGTACTTC. It translates to CASSLSSYEQYF. The complete variable domain, with remaining parts taken from reference TRBV5-1 and TRBJ2-7, reads KAGVTQTPRYLIKTRGQQVTLSCSPISGHRSVSWYQQTPGQGLQFLFEYFSETQRNKGNFPGRFSGRQFSNSRSEMNVSTLELGDSALYLCASSLSSYEQYFGPGTRLTVT.